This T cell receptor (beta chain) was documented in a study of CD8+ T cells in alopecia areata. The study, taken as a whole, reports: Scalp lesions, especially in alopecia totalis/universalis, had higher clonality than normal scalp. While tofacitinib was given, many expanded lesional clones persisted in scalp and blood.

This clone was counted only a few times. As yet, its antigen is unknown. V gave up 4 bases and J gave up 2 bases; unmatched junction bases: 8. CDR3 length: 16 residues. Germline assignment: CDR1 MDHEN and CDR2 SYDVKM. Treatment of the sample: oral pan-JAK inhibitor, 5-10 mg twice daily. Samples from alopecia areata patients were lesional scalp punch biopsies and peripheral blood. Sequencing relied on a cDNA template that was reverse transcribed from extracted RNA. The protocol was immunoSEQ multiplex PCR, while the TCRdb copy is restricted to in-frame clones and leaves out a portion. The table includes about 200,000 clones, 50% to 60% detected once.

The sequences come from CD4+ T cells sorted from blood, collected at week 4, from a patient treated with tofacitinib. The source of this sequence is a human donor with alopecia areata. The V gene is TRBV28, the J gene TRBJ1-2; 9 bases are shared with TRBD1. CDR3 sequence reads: CASSSPPGTGNYGYTF. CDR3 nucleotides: TGTGCCAGCAGTTCTCCTCCCGGGACAGGGAACTATGGCTACACCTTC.